Detailed here is one T cell receptor beta chain. The CDR3 loop spans 15 amino acids. Per the germline V gene, CDR1 is SEHNR and CDR2 is FQNEAQ (reference sequence). The V end was cut by 1 base, the J end by 4 bases, with 11 bases between. The sample comes from a study of blood T cell repertoires in COVID-19. Turning to the study itself: Samples representing acute and convalescent COVID-19 were sourced from the United States, Italy and Spain. From T cells, B-cell-depleted T cells, or PBMCs came the material, which was cDNA or gDNA.

In the original analysis: Nucleated cell number was recorded as an estimate derived from reference gene primer amplification. Only in-frame clones appear in the TCRdb table, and some are missing; sequencing was by immunoSEQ multiplex PCR. V and J calls and clone size follow that table, whereas D and trimming were derived from the DNA. The sample includes over 200,000 clones, more than 85% of them seen just once. The source is a man aged 35 to 55 with active or convalescent COVID-19. Sequencing was done on a sample of peripheral blood. The chain is built from TRBV7-9 and TRBJ1-5, with D maybe TRBD1 (5 bases). The CDR3 region has the DNA TGTGCCAGCAGCTTAGTAGGGGTCCCGAATCAGCCCCAGCATTTT. This codes for CASSLVGVPNQPQHF.